This T cell receptor (beta chain) comes out of a study of T-cell memory formation after mild COVID-19 (dated by TCRdb to the early 2020s). Background for the entire study: TCR sequence clusters from the two donors were found to be largely donor specific. The cohort comprised two young, previously healthy adult volunteers, one female and one male. Longitudinal TCRalpha and TCRbeta repertoire sequencing tracked T-cell clones expanding and contracting after mild COVID-19 in a couple of donors.

Note on this clonotype: Its target antigen remains unknown. No much larger clone exists at a distance of one base, and base qualities are not known.

Ficoll-Paque density gradient centrifugation was the method used to isolate PBMCs. General findings and caveats noted by the study authors: SARS-CoV-2 specificity was not confirmed for the second-wave clones peaking on day 37. The study included only a couple of mild cases, and larger cohorts that include severe cases with pre-infection samples were judged to be necessary. Some responding clones were detected in pre-infection memory, which suggested that pre-existing cross-reactive memory T cells had joined the SARS-CoV-2 response. Contracting CD4+ clones turned up mainly in the CM and EM memory subsets, whereas EMRA was where CD8+ clones were enriched. Clones contracting from day 15 to 85 had balanced CD4/CD8 phenotypes, while a second wave expanding from day 15 to 37 was biased towards CD4+.

Sequencer: Illumina NovaSeq 6000. cDNA libraries for TCRalpha and TCRbeta were prepared by 5'RACE using constant-segment primers, with sample barcodes and unique molecular identifiers added. Trizol reagent was used to extract RNA from every sample. Library amplification was performed in two PCR steps, and a second sample barcode and Illumina TruSeq adapters were introduced in the second step. The libraries were sequenced on an Illumina NovaSeq using 2 x 150 bp paired-end reads. In the source study's methods: The reads were demultiplexed and collapsed into UMI-guided consensus sequences using migec v1.2.7. Using mixcr v2.1.11, UMI consensuses were aligned to TRA and TRB V and J templates and then assembled into clonotypes. Expanded or contracted clonotypes were those called significant by both edgeR and NoisET, with noise models trained on biological replicates. For edgeR calls, the thresholds were a false discovery rate-adjusted p below 0.01 and a log2 fold-change of 1. PCA with hierarchical clustering of max-normalized trajectories of the 1000 most abundant clonotypes was used as exploratory dynamics analysis. Each responding clone was given a CD4 or CD8 phenotype based on the CD4+ and CD8+ repertoires, which had been sequenced separately. Through fastp at Q25 and MiXCR, TCRdb rebuilt clones from the public reads, retaining in-frame beta chains. Identical CDR3 protein sequences are pooled into one entry, listed with their most common genes and DNA. TCRdb's processing, not the authors' own work, is the source of the V and J calls. For this sample the table gives under 700,000 distinct CDR3 sequences, of which roughly 20% were detected only once. About an eighth of the sample goes to the ten largest clones.

The sequence derives from an adult woman who had mild COVID-19 (a few samples of this study predate the infection). The sample titles of this study are shuffled in the database, so cell type and time point are left out; the donor was told from shared clones. Sequencing used PBMCs or a T cell subset sorted from them (not recorded which).

The CDR3 region: CASSLQAGVYGYNEQFF. The DNA reads TGTGCCAGCAGCTTACAAGCGGGAGTATATGGTTACAATGAGCAGTTCTTC. Recombination joined TRBV7-9 with TRBJ2-1; TRBD2 matches 8 bases in the middle. As encoded in the germline V gene (reference sequence), CDR1 is SEHNR while CDR2 is FQNEAQ. From the cysteine through the phenylalanine, the CDR3 covers 17 amino acids. Only CDR3 DNA is held: 51 bases, read in frame from base 1. Ends trimmed: V by 2 bases, J by 4 bases; bases unmatched to a gene: 10. Reference TRBV7-9 and TRBJ2-1 genes cover what lies past the CDR3, so the full variable domain is DTGVSQNPRHKITKRGQNVTFRCDPISEHNRLYWYRQTLGQGPEFLTYFQNEAQLEKSRLLSDRFSAERPKGSFSTLEIQRTEQGDSAMYLCASSLQAGVYGYNEQFFGPGTRLTVL.